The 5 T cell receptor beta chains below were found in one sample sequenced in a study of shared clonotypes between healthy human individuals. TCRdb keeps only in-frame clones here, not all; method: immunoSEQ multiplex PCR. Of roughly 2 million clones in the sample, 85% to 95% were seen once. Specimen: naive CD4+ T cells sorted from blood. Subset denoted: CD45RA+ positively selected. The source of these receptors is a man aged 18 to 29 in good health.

CDR3: CASSYMGGNTEAFF. CDR3 coding DNA: TGTGCCAGCAGTTACATGGGGGGGAACACTGAAGCTTTCTTT. The chain has TRBV6-5 and TRBJ1-1, with D possibly being TRBD1 (5 bases). The CDR3 runs to 14 residues. The V gene's germline CDR1 is MNHEY and CDR2 SVGAGI. V lost 2 bases and J 1 base, leaving 8 bases between the germline ends.

The CDR3 loop is CAIRKDRGSEAFF. In DNA, the CDR3 is TGTGCCATCAGAAAGGACAGGGGATCTGAAGCTTTCTTT. The J gene is TRBJ1-1, the V gene TRBV10-3; 9 bases are a match to TRBD1. The junction had 5 bases not matched to a gene; V was cut back by 6 bases and J by 6 bases. The germline CDR1 and CDR2 sequences are ENHRY and SYGVKD. This CDR3 has 13 residues.

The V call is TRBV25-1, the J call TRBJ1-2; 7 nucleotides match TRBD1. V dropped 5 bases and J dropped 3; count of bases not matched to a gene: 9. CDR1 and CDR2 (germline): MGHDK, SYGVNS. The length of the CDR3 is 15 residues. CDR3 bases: TGTGCCAGCAGTAAACAGGGGATTGGAGACTATGGCTACACCTTC. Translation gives CASSKQGIGDYGYTF.

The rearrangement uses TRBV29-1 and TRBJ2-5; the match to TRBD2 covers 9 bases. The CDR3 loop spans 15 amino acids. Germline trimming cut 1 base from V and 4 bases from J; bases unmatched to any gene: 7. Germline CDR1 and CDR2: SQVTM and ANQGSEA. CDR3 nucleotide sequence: TGCAGCGTTGAAGCAGTGCGGGGGGGAGGAGAGACCCAGTACTTC. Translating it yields CSVEAVRGGGETQYF.

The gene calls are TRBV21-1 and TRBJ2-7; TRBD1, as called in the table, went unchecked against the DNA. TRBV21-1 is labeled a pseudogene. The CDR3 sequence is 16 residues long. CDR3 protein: CASSKEAGGSSYEQYF. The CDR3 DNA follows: TGTGCCAGCAGCAAAGAAGCAGGGGGGAGCTCCTACGAGCAGTACTTC.